These T cell receptor beta chains were read from a single sample in a study of cytomegalovirus exposure and HLA in healthy donors. Using immunoSEQ multiplex PCR, the repertoire was profiled, and TCRdb retains in-frame clones only, with some absent. The table shows approximately 160,000 clones, with almost 85% occurring only once. The sample consisted of PBMCs. The receptors come from a girl aged 5-17 years in good health and CMV-seropositive. The CDR3 runs from the conserved cysteine through the conserved F or W.

V gene	J gene	CDR3 protein
TRBV6-1	TRBJ1-5	CASSDRVFQPQHF
TRBV7-8	TRBJ1-2	CASSPRTGRYTF
TRBV2	TRBJ2-2	CATGTELATGELFF
TRBV9	TRBJ1-5	CASSPRTGGTSNQPQHF
TRBV7-3	TRBJ2-7	CASSQGTGGIYEQYF
TRBV2	TRBJ2-1	CASSPQTSWGGDEQFF
TRBV7-8	TRBJ2-1	CASSLAGSGGRYNEQFF
TRBV19	TRBJ2-5	CASSIGVPQETQYF
TRBV11-3	TRBJ2-3	CASSLLAGGTDTQYF
TRBV5-5	TRBJ1-2	CASSLEQDPIYGYTF
TRBV4-1	TRBJ2-5	CASSQTGTGVETQYF
TRBV19	TRBJ1-5	CASSLALSQPQHF
TRBV6-5	TRBJ2-1	CASSVQGYGQQFF
TRBV4-1	TRBJ2-6	CASSQRISGANVLTF
TRBV7-9	TRBJ2-1	CASSLAGGQLYNEQFF
TRBV11-2	TRBJ2-1	CASSLRLAGGSGEQFF
TRBV6-4	TRBJ2-2	CASKPGGYTGELFF